This TCR beta chain was obtained from a study of CD8 T cells in ankylosing spondylitis. This clonotype occurred many times. Its antigen remains unknown. 5'-RACE, quantitative and with molecular barcodes, yielded the TCR beta libraries. TCRdb fed the 5' RACE reads into MiXCR, producing one record per CDR3 protein. The sample holds 100,000 to 150,000 distinct CDR3 sequences; over 10% are singletons and the top ten take over 4%. CDR1 SGDLS and CDR2 YYNGEE come from the germline V gene. The CDR3 runs to 12 residues. V was cut by 7 bases and J by 2 bases, with 9 bases left in between. Study findings and constraints: Significant enrichment of disease-linked clones was reportedly seen in matched ankylosing spondylitis synovial fluid. Disease-associated clonotypes exhibited CD8+ identity and were relatively infrequent in peripheral blood. Several of the motif variants were reported before in synovial fluid and blood from reactive arthritis.

This chain uses TRBV9 with TRBJ1-2; D might be TRBD1 (5 bases). This sequence was found in a female donor with ankylosing spondylitis or in good health (not recorded which). The specimen sequenced was blood, either unsorted or a sorted T cell fraction (not recorded which). CDR3 bases: TGTGCCAGCGGGGGGGAGAACTATGGCTACACCTTC. Translation gives CASGGENYGYTF.